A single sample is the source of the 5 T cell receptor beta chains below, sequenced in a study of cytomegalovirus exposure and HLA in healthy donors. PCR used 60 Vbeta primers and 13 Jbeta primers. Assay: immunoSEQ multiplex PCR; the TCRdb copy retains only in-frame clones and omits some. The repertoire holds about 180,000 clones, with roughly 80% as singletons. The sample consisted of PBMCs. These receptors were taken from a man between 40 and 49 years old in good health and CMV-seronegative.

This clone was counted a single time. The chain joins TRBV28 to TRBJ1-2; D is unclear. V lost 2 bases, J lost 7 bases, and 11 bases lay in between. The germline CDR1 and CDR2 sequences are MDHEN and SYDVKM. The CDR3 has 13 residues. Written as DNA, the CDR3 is TGTGCCAGCAGTTTAGACCCGGCGGGTGGCTACACCTTC. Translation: CASSLDPAGGYTF.

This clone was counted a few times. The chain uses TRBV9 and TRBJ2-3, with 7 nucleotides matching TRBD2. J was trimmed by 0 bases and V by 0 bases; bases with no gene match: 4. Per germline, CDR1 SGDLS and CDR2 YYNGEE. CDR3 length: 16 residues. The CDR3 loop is CASSVGLAASTDTQYF. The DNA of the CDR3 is TGTGCCAGCAGCGTAGGCCTAGCGGCAAGCACAGATACGCAGTATTTT.

The DNA for the CDR3 is TGCGCCAGCAGCTTGGGGGGCACCTCGAGCTCCTACGAGCAGTACTTC. Protein product: CASSLGGTSSSYEQYF. V gene TRBV5-1 combines with J gene TRBJ2-7; perhaps TRBD1 as D (5 bases). The V end lost 0 bases, the J end lost 0 bases, and 13 bases lay between the germline ends. Germline V gene lookup returns CDR1 SGHRS and CDR2 YFSETQ. The CDR3 has 16 residues.

The CDR3 DNA is TGTGCCAGCAGTTACTCTGGGCAGGGTAGCACTGAAGCTTTCTTT. Translated, it gives CASSYSGQGSTEAFF. The chain employs TRBV6-6 and TRBJ1-1; maybe TRBD1 (5 bases). CDR1 is MNHNY and CDR2 is SVGAGI in the germline V gene (reference sequence). This CDR3 contains 15 residues. Trimming pared 0 bases from V and 4 bases from J, leaving 12 bases between.

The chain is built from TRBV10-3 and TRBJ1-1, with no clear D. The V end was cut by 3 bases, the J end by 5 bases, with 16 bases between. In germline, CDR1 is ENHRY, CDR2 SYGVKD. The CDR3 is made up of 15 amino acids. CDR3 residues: CAISESAPRDTEAFF. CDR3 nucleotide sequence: TGTGCCATCAGTGAATCGGCCCCGCGGGATACTGAAGCTTTCTTT.